A selection of T cell receptor beta chains follows, all from one sample in a study of T cells in localized non-small cell lung cancer. Profiled with immunoSEQ multiplex PCR; TCRdb holds only in-frame clones, not every one. Among about 43,000 clones listed, around 90% were seen once. Sequencing used PBMCs, obtained before any cancer treatment. These receptors all stem from a woman aged 40 to 75 with stage II lung adenocarcinoma. The CDR3 runs from the conserved cysteine through the conserved F or W. The D gene is left open where the match is weak. Clone sizes are given selectively: once, few, many, or a class where the clone is expanded.

>NA|TRBJ2-5|TRBD2|TRBV5-1
CASGGSGSWETQYF
TGCGCCAGCGGAGGTAGCGGGAGCTGGGAGACCCAGTACTTC
>once|TRBJ2-5|TRBD2|TRBV5-1
CASSRLGGAGVETQYF
TGCGCCAGCAGCCGGCTTGGGGGTGCGGGGGTGGAGACCCAGTACTTC
>NA|TRBJ1-3|TRBD1|TRBV10-1
CASPDRDSGNTIYF
TGCGCCAGCCCGGACAGGGACTCCGGAAACACCATATATTTT
>NA|TRBJ1-2|NA|TRBV29-1
CSASVSDYGYTF
TGCAGCGCTAGTGTGTCAGACTATGGCTACACCTTC
>NA|TRBJ2-7|NA|TRBV28
CASSFPVTGEQYF
TGTGCCAGCAGTTTCCCAGTTACAGGCGAGCAGTACTTC
>once|TRBJ1-1|TRBD1|TRBV28
CASRLSVGTGGTEAFF
TGTGCCAGCAGACTGTCTGTCGGGACAGGGGGCACTGAAGCTTTCTTT
>NA|TRBJ1-2|NA|TRBV14
CASSQEGGGEFYGYTF
TGTGCCAGCAGCCAAGAAGGTGGAGGGGAATTCTATGGCTACACCTTC
>NA|TRBJ2-7|TRBD1|TRBV9
CASSVGGTGGYEQYF
TGTGCCAGCAGCGTAGGGGGGACAGGGGGCTACGAGCAGTACTTC
>NA|TRBJ1-5|NA|TRBV6-1
CASSRLHSNQPQHF
TGTGCCAGCAGTCGACTGCATAGCAATCAGCCCCAGCATTTT
>once|TRBJ2-7|NA|TRBV2
CASSGAAYEQYF
TGTGCCAGCAGTGGAGCAGCTTACGAGCAGTACTTC
>NA|TRBJ1-3|NA|TRBV5-1
CASSLGGDSGNTIYF
TGCGCCAGCAGCTTGGGGGGAGACTCTGGAAACACCATATATTTT
>once|TRBJ2-3|TRBD1|TRBV6-1
CASSARQGSADTQYF
TGTGCCAGCAGTGCGAGACAGGGGTCGGCAGATACGCAGTATTTT
>NA|TRBJ1-2|NA|TRBV11-1
CASSFGGRDRRGGYTF
TGTGCCAGCAGCTTTGGGGGCAGAGATCGTCGCGGGGGCTACACCTTC
>NA|TRBJ2-1|TRBD2|TRBV6-1
CASSSAGGLLNEQFF
TGTGCCAGCAGTTCAGCGGGGGGTCTGCTCAATGAGCAGTTCTTC
>NA|TRBJ2-3|NA|TRBV19
CASSILGVGDTDTQYF
TGTGCCAGTAGTATATTGGGCGTGGGAGACACAGATACGCAGTATTTT
>NA|TRBJ2-3|TRBD2|TRBV5-1
CASSLEGSGGTDTQYF
TGCGCCAGCAGCTTGGAGGGTAGCGGGGGCACAGATACGCAGTATTTT
>NA|TRBJ1-2|TRBD1|TRBV11-2
CASSALFDRGGYTF
TGTGCCAGCAGTGCTCTCTTTGACAGGGGTGGCTACACCTTC
>NA|TRBJ2-5|NA|TRBV6-1
CASSQGGRGETQYF
TGTGCCAGCAGTCAGGGAGGAAGGGGAGAGACCCAGTACTTC
>NA|TRBJ1-1|NA|TRBV5-1
CASSLHFGIQYEAFF
TGCGCCAGCAGCTTGCATTTCGGAATACAGTATGAAGCTTTCTTT
>NA|TRBJ2-5|TRBD1|TRBV7-9
CASSKGQGVLSGKETQYF
TGTGCCAGCAGCAAGGGACAGGGGGTTTTAAGCGGAAAAGAGACCCAGTACTTC
>NA|TRBJ2-5|NA|TRBV28
CASSFTLQTQYF
TGTGCCAGCAGTTTTACTTTACAGACCCAGTACTTC
>NA|TRBJ2-5|NA|TRBV27
CASSLSIQGGQETQYF
TGTGCCAGCAGTTTATCGATCCAGGGGGGGCAAGAGACCCAGTACTTC
>NA|TRBJ2-1|TRBD2|TRBV6-5
CASGTGGIYNEQFF
TGTGCCAGCGGGACGGGGGGAATCTACAATGAGCAGTTCTTC
>NA|TRBJ2-7|NA|TRBV4-2
CASSQDYRHYEQYF
TGTGCCAGCAGCCAAGATTACCGTCACTACGAGCAGTACTTC
>few|TRBJ2-7|NA|TRBV7-3
CASSRGGDPNYEQYF
TGTGCCAGCAGCCGAGGGGGGGACCCTAACTACGAGCAGTACTTC
>NA|TRBJ1-2|TRBD1|TRBV5-4
CASSSPGQGANYGYTF
TGTGCCAGCAGCTCGCCGGGACAGGGGGCGAACTATGGCTACACCTTC
>once|TRBJ1-2|NA|TRBV15
CATSRDSGQAYGYTF
TGTGCCACCAGCAGAGATTCAGGGCAAGCCTATGGCTACACCTTC